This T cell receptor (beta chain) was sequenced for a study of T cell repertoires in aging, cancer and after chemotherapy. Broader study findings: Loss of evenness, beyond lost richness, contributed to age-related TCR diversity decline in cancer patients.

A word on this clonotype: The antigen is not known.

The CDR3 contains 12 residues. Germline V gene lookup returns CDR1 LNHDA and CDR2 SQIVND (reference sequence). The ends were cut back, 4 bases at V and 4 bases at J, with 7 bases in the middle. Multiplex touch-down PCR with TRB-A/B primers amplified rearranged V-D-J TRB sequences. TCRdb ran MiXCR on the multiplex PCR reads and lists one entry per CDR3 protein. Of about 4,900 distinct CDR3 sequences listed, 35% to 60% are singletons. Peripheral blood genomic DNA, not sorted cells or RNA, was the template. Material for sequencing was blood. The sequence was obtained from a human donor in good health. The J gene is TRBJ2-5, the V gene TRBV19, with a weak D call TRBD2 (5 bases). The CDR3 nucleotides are TGTGCCAGTAGTACCGGAGGAGAGACCCAGTACTTC. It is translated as CASSTGGETQYF. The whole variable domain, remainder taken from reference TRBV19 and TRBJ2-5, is DGGITQSPKYLFRKEGQNVTLSCEQNLNHDAMYWYRQDPGQGLRLIYYSQIVNDFQKGDIAEGYSVSREKKESFPLTVTSAQKNPTAFYLCASSTGGETQYFGPGTRLLVL.